The subject of this entry is one T cell receptor beta chain. Antigen unknown. This entry belongs to a study of cytomegalovirus exposure and HLA in healthy donors. CDR1 is SQVTM and CDR2 is ANQGSEA in the germline V gene. There are 15 residues in the CDR3. V gave up 6 bases and J gave up 5 bases; unmatched junction bases: 12. Study-level findings and limits: Among the CMV-associated chains, a few were confirmed in vitro as specific for CMV antigens. The study labeled fewer than 200 TCR beta chains cytomegalovirus-associated.

It was the approximately 130-subject validation cohort, separate from the approximately 680-subject first cohort, to which the donors belonged. Profiled with immunoSEQ multiplex PCR; TCRdb holds only in-frame clones, not every one. This table has approximately 200,000 clones, about 90% appearing once. This TCR was sampled from a woman between 18 and 30 years old in good health and CMV-seronegative. The specimen sequenced was PBMCs. The rearrangement links TRBV29-1 to TRBJ2-5; 10 bases agree with TRBD1. CDR3: CSVREGTGVKETQYF. The CDR3 nucleotides read TGCAGCGTCCGGGAGGGGACAGGGGTAAAGGAGACCCAGTACTTC.